This T cell receptor beta chain emerged from a study of cytomegalovirus exposure and HLA in healthy donors. Overall study: Most genotyped donors, 81% of more than 300, had Caucasian-associated genetic ancestry.

PCR primers comprised 60 Vbeta and 13 Jbeta primers. Assay used: immunoSEQ multiplex PCR; TCRdb lists only in-frame clones, some missing. The sample includes approximately 120,000 clones, over 75% seen only once; the top ten take roughly 12%. Whole-study results and caveats: Previous analysis showed most TCR beta V segments were productive about 90% or about 30% of the time.

With regard to this clone: Its antigen is unknown.

This CDR3 spans 13 amino acids. With 3 bases removed from V and 6 bases from J, the gap between germline ends came to 9 bases. CDR1 is KGHSH and CDR2 is LQKENI in the germline V gene. The source is a woman aged 40 to 49 in good health and CMV-seropositive. Sequenced: PBMCs. The chain links TRBV18 to TRBJ2-1; D is uncertain. The CDR3 DNA follows: TGTGCCAGCTCACCTTCGCGGATCAATGAGCAGTTCTTC. Amino acid sequence: CASSPSRINEQFF.